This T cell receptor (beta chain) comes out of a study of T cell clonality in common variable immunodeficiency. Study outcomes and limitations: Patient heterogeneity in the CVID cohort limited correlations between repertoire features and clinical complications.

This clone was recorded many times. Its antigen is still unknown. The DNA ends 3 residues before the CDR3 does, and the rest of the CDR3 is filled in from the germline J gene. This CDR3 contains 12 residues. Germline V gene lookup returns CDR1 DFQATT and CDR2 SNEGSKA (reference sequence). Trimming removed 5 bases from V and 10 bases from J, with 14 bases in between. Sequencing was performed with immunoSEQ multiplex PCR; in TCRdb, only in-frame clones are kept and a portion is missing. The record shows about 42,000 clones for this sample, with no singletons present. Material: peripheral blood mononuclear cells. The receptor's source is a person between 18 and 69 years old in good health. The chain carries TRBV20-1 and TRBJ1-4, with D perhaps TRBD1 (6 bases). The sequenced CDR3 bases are TGCAGTGCTGGTACAGGGAGAGGAAAA. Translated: CSAGTGRGK. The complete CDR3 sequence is CSAGTGRGKLFF.